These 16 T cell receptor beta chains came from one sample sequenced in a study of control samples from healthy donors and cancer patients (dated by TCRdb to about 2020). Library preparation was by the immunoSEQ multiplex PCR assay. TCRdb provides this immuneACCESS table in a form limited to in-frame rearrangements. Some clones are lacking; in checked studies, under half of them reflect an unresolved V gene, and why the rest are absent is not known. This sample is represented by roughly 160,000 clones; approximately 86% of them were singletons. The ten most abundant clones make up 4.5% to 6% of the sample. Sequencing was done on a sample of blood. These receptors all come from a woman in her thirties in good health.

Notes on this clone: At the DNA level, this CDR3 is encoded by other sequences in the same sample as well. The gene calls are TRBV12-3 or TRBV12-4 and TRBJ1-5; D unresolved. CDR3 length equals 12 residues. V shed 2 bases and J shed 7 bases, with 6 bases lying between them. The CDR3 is CASSLRRQPQHF. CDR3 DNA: TGTGCCAGCAGTTTACGGAGGCAGCCCCAGCATTTT.

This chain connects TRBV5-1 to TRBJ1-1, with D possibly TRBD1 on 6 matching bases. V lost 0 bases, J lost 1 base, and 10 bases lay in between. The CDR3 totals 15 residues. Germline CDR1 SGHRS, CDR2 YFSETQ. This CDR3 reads CASSLAGGPNTEAFF. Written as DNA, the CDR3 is TGCGCCAGCAGCTTGGCCGGGGGGCCGAACACTGAAGCTTTCTTT. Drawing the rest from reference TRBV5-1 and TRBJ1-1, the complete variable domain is KAGVTQTPRYLIKTRGQQVTLSCSPISGHRSVSWYQQTPGQGLQFLFEYFSETQRNKGNFPGRFSGRQFSNSRSEMNVSTLELGDSALYLCASSLAGGPNTEAFFGQGTRLTVV.

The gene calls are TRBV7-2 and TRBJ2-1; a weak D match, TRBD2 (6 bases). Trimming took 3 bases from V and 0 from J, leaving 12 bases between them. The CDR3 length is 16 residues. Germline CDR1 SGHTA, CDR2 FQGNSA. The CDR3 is CASSLSAGSSYNEQFF. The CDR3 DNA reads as TGTGCCAGCAGCTTGTCCGCGGGATCCTCCTACAATGAGCAGTTCTTC.

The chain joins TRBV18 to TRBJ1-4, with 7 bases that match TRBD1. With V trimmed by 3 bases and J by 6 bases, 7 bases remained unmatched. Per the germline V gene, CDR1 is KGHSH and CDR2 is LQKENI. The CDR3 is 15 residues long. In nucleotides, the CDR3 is TGTGCCAGCTCACCCAGGGACAGCCGATATGAAAAACTGTTTTTT. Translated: CASSPRDSRYEKLFF.

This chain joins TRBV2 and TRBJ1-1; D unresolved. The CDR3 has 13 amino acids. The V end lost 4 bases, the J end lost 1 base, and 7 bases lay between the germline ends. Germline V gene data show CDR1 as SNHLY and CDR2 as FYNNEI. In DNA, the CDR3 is TGTGCCAGCAGTGTAGATCCGAACACTGAAGCTTTCTTT. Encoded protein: CASSVDPNTEAFF.

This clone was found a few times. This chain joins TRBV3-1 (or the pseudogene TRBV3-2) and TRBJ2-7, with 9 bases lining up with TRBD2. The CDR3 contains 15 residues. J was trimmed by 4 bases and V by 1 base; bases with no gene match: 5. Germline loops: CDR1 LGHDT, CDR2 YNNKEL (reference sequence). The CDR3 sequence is CASSQGQTSGYEQYF. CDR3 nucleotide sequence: TGTGCCAGCAGCCAAGGGCAGACTAGCGGATACGAGCAGTACTTC.

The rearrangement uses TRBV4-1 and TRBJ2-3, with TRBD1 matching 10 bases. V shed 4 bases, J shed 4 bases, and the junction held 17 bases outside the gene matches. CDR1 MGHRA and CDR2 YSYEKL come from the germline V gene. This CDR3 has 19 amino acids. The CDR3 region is CASSLSRRQGAVVADTQYF. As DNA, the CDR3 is TGCGCCAGCAGCCTTTCTCGTCGACAGGGGGCGGTTGTGGCAGATACGCAGTATTTT.

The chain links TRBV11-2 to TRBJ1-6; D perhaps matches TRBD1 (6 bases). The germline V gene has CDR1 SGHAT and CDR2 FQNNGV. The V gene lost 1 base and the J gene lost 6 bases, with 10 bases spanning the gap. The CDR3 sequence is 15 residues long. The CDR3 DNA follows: TGTGCCAGCAGCTTAGCAGGGGCCGCTAATTCACCCCTCCACTTT. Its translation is CASSLAGAANSPLHF.

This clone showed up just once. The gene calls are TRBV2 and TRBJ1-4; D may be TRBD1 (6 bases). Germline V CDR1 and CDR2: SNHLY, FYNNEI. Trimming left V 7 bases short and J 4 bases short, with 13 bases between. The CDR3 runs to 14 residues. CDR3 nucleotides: TGTGCCAGCACTGGGGGCCCTCATAATGAAAAACTGTTTTTT. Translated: CASTGGPHNEKLFF. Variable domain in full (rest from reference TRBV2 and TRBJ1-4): EPEVTQTPSHQVTQMGQEVILRCVPISNHLYFYWYRQILGQKVEFLVSFYNNEISEKSEIFDDQFSVERPDGSNFTLKIRSTKLEDSAMYFCASTGGPHNEKLFFGSGTQLSVL.

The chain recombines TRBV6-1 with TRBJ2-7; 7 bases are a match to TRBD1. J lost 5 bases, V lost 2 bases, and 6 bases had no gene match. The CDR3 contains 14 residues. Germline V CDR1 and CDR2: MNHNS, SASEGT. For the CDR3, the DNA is TGTGCCAGCAGTGAATTTCAGGGGGTGAACGAGCAGTACGTC. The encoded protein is CASSEFQGVNEQYV.

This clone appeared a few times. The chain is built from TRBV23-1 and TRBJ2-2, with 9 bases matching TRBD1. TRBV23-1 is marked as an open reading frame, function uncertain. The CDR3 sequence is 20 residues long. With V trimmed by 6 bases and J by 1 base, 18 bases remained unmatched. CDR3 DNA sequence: TGCGCCAGCAGCCGAGATCATCCCCCACGGGACAGGGTGAACACCGGGGAGCTGTTTTTT. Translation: CASSRDHPPRDRVNTGELFF.

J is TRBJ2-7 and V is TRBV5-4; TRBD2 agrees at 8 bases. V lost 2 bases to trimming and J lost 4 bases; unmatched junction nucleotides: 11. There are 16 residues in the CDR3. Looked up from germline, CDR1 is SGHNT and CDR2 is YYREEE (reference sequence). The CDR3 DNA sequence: TGTGCCAGCAGCTTAGCAGGGGCGGGGGGATCTTACGAGCAGTACGTC. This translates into CASSLAGAGGSYEQYV.

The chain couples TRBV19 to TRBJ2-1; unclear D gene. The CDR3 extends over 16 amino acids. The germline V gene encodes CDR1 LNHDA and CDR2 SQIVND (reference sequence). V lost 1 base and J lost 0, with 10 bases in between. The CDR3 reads CASSIGGPSSYNEQFF. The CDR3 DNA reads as TGTGCCAGTAGTATAGGAGGCCCGAGCTCCTACAATGAGCAGTTCTTC.

CDR3 protein: CASSQIGQAGNTIYF. In DNA form, the CDR3 reads TGTGCCAGCAGTCAAATTGGACAGGCTGGAAACACCATATATTTT. The chain combines TRBV6-6 with TRBJ1-3; TRBD1 matches at 7 bases. The CDR3 sequence is 15 residues long. Germline V CDR1 and CDR2: MNHNY, SVGAGI (reference sequence). The trim removed 5 bases at V and 2 bases at J, leaving 6 bases unmatched.

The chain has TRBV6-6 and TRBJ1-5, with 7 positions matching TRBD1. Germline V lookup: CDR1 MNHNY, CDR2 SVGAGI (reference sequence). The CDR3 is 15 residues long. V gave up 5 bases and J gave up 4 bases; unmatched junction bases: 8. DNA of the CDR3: TGTGCCAGCAGTACGGGGGGACAGCGAAATCAGCCCCAGCATTTT. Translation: CASSTGGQRNQPQHF.

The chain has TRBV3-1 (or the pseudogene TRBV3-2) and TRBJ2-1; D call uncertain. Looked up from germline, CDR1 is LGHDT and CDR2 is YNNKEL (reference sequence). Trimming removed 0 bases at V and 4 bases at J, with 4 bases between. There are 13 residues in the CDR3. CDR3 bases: TGTGCCAGCAGCCAAGAGGCGTACAATGAGCAGTTCTTC. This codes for CASSQEAYNEQFF.